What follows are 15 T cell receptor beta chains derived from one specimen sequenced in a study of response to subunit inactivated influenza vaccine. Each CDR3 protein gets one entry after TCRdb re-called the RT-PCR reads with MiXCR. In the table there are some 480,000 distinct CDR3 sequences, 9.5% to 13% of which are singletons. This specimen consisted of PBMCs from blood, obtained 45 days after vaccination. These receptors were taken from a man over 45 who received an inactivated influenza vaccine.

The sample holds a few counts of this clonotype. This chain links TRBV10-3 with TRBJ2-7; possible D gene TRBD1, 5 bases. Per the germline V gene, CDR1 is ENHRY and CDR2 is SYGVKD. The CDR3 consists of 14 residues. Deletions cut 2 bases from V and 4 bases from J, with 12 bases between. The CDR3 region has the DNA TGTGCCATCAGTGAGGGGGCAGGACGGTACGAGCAGTACTTC. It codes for CAISEGAGRYEQYF.

The CDR3 DNA reads TGTGCCAGCAGTTTGGGCAGGGGGCAGTTCTTC. Translated, it gives CASSLGRGQFF. V and J are TRBV12-3 or TRBV12-4 and TRBJ2-1, with a possible D match to TRBD1 (6 bases). The CDR3 spans 11 residues. Trimming left V 3 bases short and J 12 bases short, with 9 bases between.

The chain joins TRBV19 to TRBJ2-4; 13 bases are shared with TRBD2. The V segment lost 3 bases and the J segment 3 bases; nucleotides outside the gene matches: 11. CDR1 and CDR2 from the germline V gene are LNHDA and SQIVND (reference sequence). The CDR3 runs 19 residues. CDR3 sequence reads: CASSIYPGLAGVIKNIQYF. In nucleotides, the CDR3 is TGTGCCAGTAGTATCTATCCCGGACTAGCGGGAGTAATCAAAAACATTCAGTACTTC.

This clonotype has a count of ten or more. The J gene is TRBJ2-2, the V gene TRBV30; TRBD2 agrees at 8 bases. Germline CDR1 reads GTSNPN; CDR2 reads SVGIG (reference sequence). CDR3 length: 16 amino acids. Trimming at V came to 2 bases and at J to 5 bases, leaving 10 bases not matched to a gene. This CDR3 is CAWSPSLTSETGELFF. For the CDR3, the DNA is TGTGCCTGGAGTCCTTCCCTGACTAGCGAGACCGGGGAGCTGTTTTTT.

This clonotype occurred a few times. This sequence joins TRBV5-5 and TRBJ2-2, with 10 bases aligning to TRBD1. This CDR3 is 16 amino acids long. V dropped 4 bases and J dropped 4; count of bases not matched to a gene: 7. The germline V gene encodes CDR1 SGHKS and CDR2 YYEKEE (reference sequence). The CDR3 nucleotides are TGTGCCAGCAGCCCCAGACAGGGGGCGAGCACCGGGGAGCTGTTTTTT. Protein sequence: CASSPRQGASTGELFF.

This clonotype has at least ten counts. In DNA form, the CDR3 reads TGTGCCAGCAGTTTGTTCGGTCAGACCTCAGATACGCAGTATTTT. Translation gives CASSLFGQTSDTQYF. The genes are TRBV12-3 or TRBV12-4 and TRBJ2-3; no definite D call. The CDR3 sequence is 15 residues long. V lost 3 bases to trimming and J lost 4 bases, with 14 bases between them.

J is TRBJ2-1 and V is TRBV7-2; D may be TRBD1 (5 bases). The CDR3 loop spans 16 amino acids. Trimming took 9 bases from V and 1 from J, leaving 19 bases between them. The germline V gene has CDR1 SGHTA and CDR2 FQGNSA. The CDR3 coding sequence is TGTGCCAGTCGCCCGCCGCGGCAGGGTTCCTACAATGAGCAGTTCTTC. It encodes CASRPPRQGSYNEQFF. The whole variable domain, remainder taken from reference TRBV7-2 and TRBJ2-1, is GAGVSQSPSNKVTEKGKDVELRCDPISGHTALYWYRQSLGQGLEFLIYFQGNSAPDKSGLPSDRFSAERTGGSVSTLTIQRTQQEDSAVYLCASRPPRQGSYNEQFFGPGTRLTVL.

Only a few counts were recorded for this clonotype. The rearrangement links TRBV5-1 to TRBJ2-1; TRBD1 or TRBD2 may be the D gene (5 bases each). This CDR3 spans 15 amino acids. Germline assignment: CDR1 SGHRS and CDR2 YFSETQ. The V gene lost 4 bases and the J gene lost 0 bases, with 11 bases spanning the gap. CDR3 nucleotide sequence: TGCGCCAGCAGCGGGACGGGGAGCTCCTACAATGAGCAGTTCTTC. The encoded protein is CASSGTGSSYNEQFF.

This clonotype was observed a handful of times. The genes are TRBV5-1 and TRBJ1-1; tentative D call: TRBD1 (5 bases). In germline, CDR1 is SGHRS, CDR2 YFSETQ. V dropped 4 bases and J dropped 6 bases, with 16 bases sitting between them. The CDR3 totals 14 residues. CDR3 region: CASSPRRDLAEAFF. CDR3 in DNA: TGCGCCAGCAGCCCCCGACGGGACCTTGCTGAAGCTTTCTTT.

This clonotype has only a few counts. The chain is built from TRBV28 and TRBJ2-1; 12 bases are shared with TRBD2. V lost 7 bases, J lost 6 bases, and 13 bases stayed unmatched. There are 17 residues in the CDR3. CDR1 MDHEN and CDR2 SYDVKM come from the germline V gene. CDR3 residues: CASTQLLAGGPVNEQFF. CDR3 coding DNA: TGTGCCAGCACCCAACTCCTAGCGGGAGGGCCAGTCAATGAGCAGTTCTTC.

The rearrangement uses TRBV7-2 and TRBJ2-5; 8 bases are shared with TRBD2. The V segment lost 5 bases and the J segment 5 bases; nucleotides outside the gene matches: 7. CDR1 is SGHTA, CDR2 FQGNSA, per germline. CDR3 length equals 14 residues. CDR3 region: CASSAAGARETQYF. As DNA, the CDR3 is TGTGCCAGCAGCGCAGCGGGAGCGAGGGAGACCCAGTACTTC.

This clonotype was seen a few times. This chain's CDR3 is CATSREGGTGTGYGYTF. CDR3 DNA: TGTGCCACCAGCAGAGAGGGCGGGACCGGGACAGGGTATGGCTACACCTTC. The V gene is TRBV15, the J gene TRBJ1-2; TRBD1 matches at 9 bases. This CDR3 region has 17 residues. Germline CDR1 is LNHNV and CDR2 is YYDKDF (reference sequence). The ends lost 0 bases at V and 5 bases at J; junction bases unmatched: 10.

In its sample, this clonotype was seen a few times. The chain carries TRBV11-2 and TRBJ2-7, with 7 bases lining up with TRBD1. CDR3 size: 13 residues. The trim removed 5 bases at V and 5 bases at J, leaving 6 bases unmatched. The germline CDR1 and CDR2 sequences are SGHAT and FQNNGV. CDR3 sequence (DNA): TGTGCCAGCAGCCATCACAGGGGCCACGAGCAGTACTTC. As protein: CASSHHRGHEQYF.

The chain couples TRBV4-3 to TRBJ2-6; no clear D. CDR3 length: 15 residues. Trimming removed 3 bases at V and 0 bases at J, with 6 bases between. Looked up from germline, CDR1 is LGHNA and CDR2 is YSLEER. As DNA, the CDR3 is TGCGCCAGCAGCCAGGGATACTCTGGGGCCAACGTCCTGACTTTC. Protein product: CASSQGYSGANVLTF.

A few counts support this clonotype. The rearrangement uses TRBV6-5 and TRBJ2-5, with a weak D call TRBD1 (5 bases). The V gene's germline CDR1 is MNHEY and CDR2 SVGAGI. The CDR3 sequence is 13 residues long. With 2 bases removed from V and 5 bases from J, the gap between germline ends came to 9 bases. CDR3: CASSYQGSETQYF. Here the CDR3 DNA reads TGTGCCAGCAGTTACCAGGGTTCGGAGACCCAGTACTTC.